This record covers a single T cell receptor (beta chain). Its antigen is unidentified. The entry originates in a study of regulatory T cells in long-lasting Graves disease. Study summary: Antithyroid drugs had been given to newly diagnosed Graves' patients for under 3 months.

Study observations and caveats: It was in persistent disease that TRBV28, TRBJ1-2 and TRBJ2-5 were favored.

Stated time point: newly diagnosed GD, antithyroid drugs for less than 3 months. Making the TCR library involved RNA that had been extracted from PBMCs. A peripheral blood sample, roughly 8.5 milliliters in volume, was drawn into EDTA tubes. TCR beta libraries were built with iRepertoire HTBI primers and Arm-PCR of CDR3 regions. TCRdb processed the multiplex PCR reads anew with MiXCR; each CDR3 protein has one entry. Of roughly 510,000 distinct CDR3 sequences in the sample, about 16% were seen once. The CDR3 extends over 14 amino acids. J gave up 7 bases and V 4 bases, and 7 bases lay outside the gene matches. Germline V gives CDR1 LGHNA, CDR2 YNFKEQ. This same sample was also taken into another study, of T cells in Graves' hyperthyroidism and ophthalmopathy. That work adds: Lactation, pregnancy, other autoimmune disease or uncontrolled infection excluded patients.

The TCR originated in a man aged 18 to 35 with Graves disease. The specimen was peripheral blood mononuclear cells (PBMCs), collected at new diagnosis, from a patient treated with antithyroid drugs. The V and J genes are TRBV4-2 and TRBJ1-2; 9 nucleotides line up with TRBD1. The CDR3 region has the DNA TGTGCCAGCAGCCCACCAGGGACAGGGTCTGGCTACACCTTC. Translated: CASSPPGTGSGYTF.